The 18 T cell receptor beta chains presented below share a single source sample, sequenced in a study of T cells in localized non-small cell lung cancer. Clones were sequenced by immunoSEQ multiplex PCR, and TCRdb holds only the in-frame ones, with some missing. Of about 21,000 clones listed, approximately 86% are singletons. The material was peripheral blood mononuclear cells, obtained before any cancer treatment. The receptors were sampled from an older male donor with stage II lung adenocarcinoma.

The rearrangement uses TRBV27 and TRBJ2-1, with 7 positions matching TRBD2. Looked up from germline, CDR1 is MNHEY and CDR2 is SMNVEV (reference sequence). J gave up 5 bases and V 3 bases, and 7 bases lay outside the gene matches. The CDR3 is 15 residues long. CDR3 DNA: TGTGCCAGCAGTTTTCGGGGGAGGGGTAACAATGAGCAGTTCTTC. Translated: CASSFRGRGNNEQFF.

The chain has TRBV28 and TRBJ1-1; TRBD1 is a possible D gene (5 bases). CDR1 and CDR2 (germline): MDHEN, SYDVKM. V lost 6 bases to trimming and J lost 7 bases, with 15 bases between them. This CDR3 is built from 13 residues. The CDR3 loop reads CASSFGRASEAFF. In nucleotides, the CDR3 is TGTGCCAGCAGCTTCGGCAGGGCGAGTGAAGCTTTCTTT.

Points on this clone: An end of the junction differs from the germline gene, which may be a read error. Other DNA sequences in this sample translate to the same CDR3. The gene calls are TRBV28 and TRBJ2-7; 7 bases align to TRBD2. Germline CDR1 MDHEN, CDR2 SYDVKM. The CDR3 contains 13 residues. DNA for the CDR3: TGCGCCACCACGCTAGCGGACTCCTACGAGCAGTACTTC. It specifies CATTLADSYEQYF.

For the CDR3, the DNA is TGTGCCATCCTTATTGGAAGAGGACCGATTTACCTCCCCGGGGAGCTGTTTTTT. It yields the protein CAILIGRGPIYLPGELFF. The gene calls are TRBV14 and TRBJ2-2; D remains unclear. The CDR3 is made up of 18 amino acids. Trimming removed 10 bases at V and 6 bases at J, with 30 bases between. Germline V CDR1 and CDR2: SGHDN, FVKESK. Drawing the rest from reference TRBV14 and TRBJ2-2, the complete variable domain is EAGVTQFPSHSVIEKGQTVTLRCDPISGHDNLYWYRRVMGKEIKFLLHFVKESKQDESGMPNNRFLAERTGGTYSTLKVQPAELEDSGVYFCAILIGRGPIYLPGELFFGEGSRLTVL.

The chain carries TRBV2 and TRBJ1-6; tentatively, D is TRBD1 (5 bases). The CDR3 covers 15 residues. The V gene's germline CDR1 is SNHLY and CDR2 FYNNEI. Trimming cost V 7 bases and J 7 bases, with 17 bases left between them. Written as DNA, the CDR3 is TGTGCCAGCACCCCCCGAGTGGCAGGGAATTCACCCCTCCACTTT. Translating it yields CASTPRVAGNSPLHF.

This chain uses TRBV28 with TRBJ1-4; no clear D gene. V lost 3 bases and J 0 bases, leaving 5 bases between the germline ends. This CDR3 has 14 amino acids. CDR1 and CDR2 from the germline V gene are MDHEN and SYDVKM. CDR3 sequence: CASSLRATNEKLFF. CDR3 bases: TGTGCCAGCAGTTTGCGGGCAACTAATGAAAAACTGTTTTTT.

V gene TRBV5-4 combines with J gene TRBJ2-5, with TRBD2 matching over 8 bases. After removal of 4 bases from V and 1 base from J, the junction contained 3 bases not matched to a gene. This CDR3 is built from 14 residues. Germline values: CDR1 SGHNT, CDR2 YYREEE (reference sequence). CDR3 in DNA: TGTGCCAGCAGCCCGGGGGGGGTCCAAGAGACCCAGTACTTC. It encodes CASSPGGVQETQYF. The full variable domain, in which reference TRBV5-4 and TRBJ2-5 provide the parts outside the CDR3, is ETGVTQSPTHLIKTRGQQVTLRCSSQSGHNTVSWYQQALGQGPQFIFQYYREEENGRGNFPPRFSGLQFPNYSSELNVNALELDDSALYLCASSPGGVQETQYFGPGTRLLVL.

CDR3 nucleotide sequence: TGTGCCAGCTCCCTGAGTGCCTCTTTAGACAATGAGCAGTTCTTC. It yields the protein CASSLSASLDNEQFF. This chain uses TRBV2 with TRBJ2-1, with D unresolved. CDR1 is SNHLY, CDR2 FYNNEI, per germline. Between the trimmed V and J ends, which lost 8 bases and 5 bases, there was a span of 19 bases. This CDR3 contains 15 residues.

The gene calls are TRBV6-5 and TRBJ1-4; no firm D call. There are 14 residues in the CDR3. The V gene lost 4 bases and the J gene lost 7 bases, with 13 bases spanning the gap. The V gene's germline CDR1 is MNHEY and CDR2 SVGAGI. This chain's CDR3 is CASSSRRSGEKLFF. CDR3 nucleotides: TGTGCCAGCAGTTCACGGAGGTCGGGTGAAAAACTGTTTTTT.

The chain joins TRBV4-3 to TRBJ1-1; D gene unclear. Germline values: CDR1 LGHNA, CDR2 YSLEER. V lost 4 bases, J lost 0 bases, and 6 bases lay in between. The CDR3 length is 13 residues. The CDR3 nucleotides read TGCGCCAGCAGCCGATCAATGAACACTGAAGCTTTCTTT. It translates to CASSRSMNTEAFF.

The genes are TRBV7-2 and TRBJ2-1, with 12 bases identical to TRBD2. The CDR3 contains 15 residues. Germline V gene lookup returns CDR1 SGHTA and CDR2 FQGNSA. The V gene end was trimmed by 4 bases and the J gene end by 6 bases; junction bases not matched to a gene: 4. CDR3 in DNA: TGTGCCAGCAGCTCCCGACTAGCGGGAGCCAATGAGCAGTTCTTC. Translating it yields CASSSRLAGANEQFF. The full variable domain, in which reference TRBV7-2 and TRBJ2-1 provide the parts outside the CDR3, is GAGVSQSPSNKVTEKGKDVELRCDPISGHTALYWYRQSLGQGLEFLIYFQGNSAPDKSGLPSDRFSAERTGGSVSTLTIQRTQQEDSAVYLCASSSRLAGANEQFFGPGTRLTVL.

This clone appeared a single time. For the CDR3, the DNA is TGCGCCAGCAGGGGGAGGCCTCCACTCTACAATGAGCAGTTCTTC. Its translation is CASRGRPPLYNEQFF. The chain recombines TRBV5-1 with TRBJ2-1; possible D gene TRBD2, 6 bases. Germline values: CDR1 SGHRS, CDR2 YFSETQ. The CDR3 contains 15 residues. V dropped 5 bases and J dropped 3 bases, with 15 bases sitting between them.

CDR3 DNA sequence: TGCAGCGTTGAAGGGGCAGGGGGCGCAGATACGCAGTATTTT. It codes for CSVEGAGGADTQYF. The chain carries TRBV29-1 and TRBJ2-3; 8 bases are a match to TRBD1. Looked up from germline, CDR1 is SQVTM and CDR2 is ANQGSEA. CDR3 length: 14 residues. J lost 4 bases, V lost 1 base, and 4 bases had no gene match.

V gene TRBV4-1 combines with J gene TRBJ2-5; D is uncertain. Germline V gene sequence: CDR1 MGHRA, CDR2 YSYEKL. The V end was cut by 5 bases, the J end by 2 bases, with 15 bases between. The CDR3 consists of 15 residues. The CDR3 region has the DNA TGCGCCAGCAGCTTAAGGGCCCTTTATCAAGAGACCCAGTACTTC. This sequence encodes CASSLRALYQETQYF.

The V call is TRBV2, the J call TRBJ2-1; TRBD2 might be the D (6 bases). This CDR3 comprises 14 residues. Per germline, CDR1 SNHLY and CDR2 FYNNEI. V lost 5 bases to trimming and J lost 6 bases, with 14 bases between them. CDR3 in DNA: TGTGCCAGCAGTAAAAGGGAGGTGGGCAATGAGCAGTTCTTC. It translates to CASSKREVGNEQFF. Supplemented by reference TRBV2 and TRBJ2-1, the full variable domain reads EPEVTQTPSHQVTQMGQEVILRCVPISNHLYFYWYRQILGQKVEFLVSFYNNEISEKSEIFDDQFSVERPDGSNFTLKIRSTKLEDSAMYFCASSKREVGNEQFFGPGTRLTVL.

The chain links TRBV28 to TRBJ2-1, with 11 bases aligning to TRBD2. This CDR3 has 21 amino acids. CDR1 and CDR2 (germline): MDHEN, SYDVKM. With V trimmed by 3 bases and J by 2 bases, 18 bases remained unmatched. This CDR3 reads CASSFILTLAGGIKAYNEQFF. The CDR3 DNA follows: TGTGCCAGCAGTTTCATCCTCACTTTAGCGGGAGGGATCAAAGCCTACAATGAGCAGTTCTTC.

This chain links TRBV7-9 with TRBJ2-2; D is unresolved. There are 15 residues in the CDR3. Trimming took 0 bases from V and 2 from J, leaving 7 bases between them. Germline CDR1 is SEHNR and CDR2 is FQNEAQ (reference sequence). The CDR3 bases are TGTGCCAGCAGCTTAGCGTTGGGCAACACCGGGGAGCTGTTTTTT. This sequence encodes CASSLALGNTGELFF.

This clone was seen only once. The J gene is TRBJ2-1, the V gene TRBV7-9; 7 nucleotides line up with TRBD2. The CDR3 is 14 amino acids. Trimming cost V 5 bases and J 8 bases; bases outside gene matches: 9. Looked up from germline, CDR1 is SEHNR and CDR2 is FQNEAQ (reference sequence). The CDR3: CASSPGRAGDEQFF. CDR3 coding DNA: TGTGCCAGCAGCCCGGGGAGGGCCGGGGATGAGCAGTTCTTC.